This T cell receptor beta chain was sequenced for a study of OX40 agonist ivuxolimab in advanced cancers. Across the whole study: Anti-PD-1, anti-PD-L1 or anti-CTLA-4 therapy given earlier was allowed, and approximately 40% had some. Findings and limits, study-wide: Researchers did not determine the expanded peripheral T cells' antigen specificity. Mean expanded clone counts were higher in CD8+ than CD4+ T cells.

Germline values: CDR1 SGHNT, CDR2 YYREEE (reference sequence). Germline trimming cut 3 bases from V and 3 bases from J; bases unmatched to any gene: 10. CDR3 size: 16 residues. Assay used: immunoSEQ multiplex PCR; TCRdb lists only in-frame clones, some missing. The data hold some 67,000 clones, with 85% observed a single time. Samples were taken at baseline and on day 1 of cycles 4 and 7. Notes on this clone: No antigen is known for it.

The rearrangement links TRBV5-4 to TRBJ2-5; 8 bases agree with TRBD2. This sequence was found in an adult with an advanced solid tumor such as melanoma, head and neck, liver or kidney cancer. The sequencing used CD4+ or CD8+ T cells sorted from blood, collected in a trial of the OX40 agonist ivuxolimab. The CDR3 sequence is CASSSGTRWSKETQYF. As DNA, the CDR3 is TGTGCCAGCAGCTCAGGGACTAGATGGAGCAAAGAGACCCAGTACTTC.